The subject of this entry is one T cell receptor (beta chain). This record belongs to a study of shared T cell receptors in the human thymus. Clones were read by immunoSEQ multiplex PCR, and TCRdb kept only the in-frame ones, dropping some. The sample consists of some 720,000 clones, 88% of them appearing once. The same sample was also studied in work on human thymus T cells. According to that study: It was healthy Finnish infants having corrective surgery for congenital heart defects who were the donors. Thymic tissue was derived from resections collected during corrective heart surgery. Related work found strong thymic repertoire overlap between unrelated individuals.

Sequences were obtained from thymocytes. This clonotype originated in a boy in the first two years of life with a congenital heart defect.

DNA of the CDR3: TGCGCCAGCACGGCAGGGAGGGACACTGAAGCTTTCTTT. This sequence encodes CASTAGRDTEAFF. This rearrangement joins TRBV10-1 to TRBJ1-1; tentative D call: TRBD1 (5 bases). CDR1 is WNHNN, CDR2 SYGVQD, per germline (reference sequence). The CDR3 spans 13 residues. V was cut by 7 bases and J by 3 bases, with 12 bases left in between.